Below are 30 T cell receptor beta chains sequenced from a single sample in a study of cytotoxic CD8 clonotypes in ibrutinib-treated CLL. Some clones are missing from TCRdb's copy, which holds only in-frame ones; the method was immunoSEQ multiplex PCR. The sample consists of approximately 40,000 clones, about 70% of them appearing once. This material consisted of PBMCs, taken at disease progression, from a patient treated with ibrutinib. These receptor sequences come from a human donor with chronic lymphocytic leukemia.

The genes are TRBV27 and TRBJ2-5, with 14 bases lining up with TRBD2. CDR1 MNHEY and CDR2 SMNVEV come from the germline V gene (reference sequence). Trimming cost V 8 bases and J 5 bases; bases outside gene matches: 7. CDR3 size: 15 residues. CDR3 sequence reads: CASRTSGGPGETQYF. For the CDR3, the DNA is TGTGCCAGCCGGACTAGCGGGGGGCCCGGGGAGACCCAGTACTTC.

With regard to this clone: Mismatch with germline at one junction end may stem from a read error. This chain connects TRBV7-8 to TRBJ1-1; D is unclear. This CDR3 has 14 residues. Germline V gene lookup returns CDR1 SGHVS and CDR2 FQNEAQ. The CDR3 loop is CASSLAGMSTEAFF. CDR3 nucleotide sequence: TGTGCCAGCAGCCTAGCGGGCATGTCCACTGAAGCTTTCTTT.

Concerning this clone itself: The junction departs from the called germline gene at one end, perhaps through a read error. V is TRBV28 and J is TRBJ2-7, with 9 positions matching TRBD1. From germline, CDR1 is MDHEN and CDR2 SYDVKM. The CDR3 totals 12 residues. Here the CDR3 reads CASSLSGTGFGF. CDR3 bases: TGTGCCAGCAGTTTATCGGGGACAGGGTTTGGCTTC. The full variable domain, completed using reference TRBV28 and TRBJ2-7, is DVKVTQSSRYLVKRTGEKVFLECVQDMDHENMFWYRQDPGLGLRLIYFSYDVKMKEKGDIPEGYSVSREKKERFSLILESASTNQTSMYLCASSLSGTGFGFGPGTRLTVT.

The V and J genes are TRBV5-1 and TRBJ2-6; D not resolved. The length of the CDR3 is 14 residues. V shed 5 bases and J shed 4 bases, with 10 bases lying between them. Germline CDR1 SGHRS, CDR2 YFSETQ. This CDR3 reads CASSSSAGANVLTF. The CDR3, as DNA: TGCGCCAGCAGTTCTAGTGCCGGGGCCAACGTCCTGACTTTC.

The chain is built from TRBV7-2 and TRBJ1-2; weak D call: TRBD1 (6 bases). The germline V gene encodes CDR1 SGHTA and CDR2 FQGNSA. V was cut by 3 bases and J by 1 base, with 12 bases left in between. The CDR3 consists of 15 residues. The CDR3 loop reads CASSFKGGLNYGYTF. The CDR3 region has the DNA TGTGCCAGCAGCTTTAAGGGGGGTCTTAACTATGGCTACACCTTC.

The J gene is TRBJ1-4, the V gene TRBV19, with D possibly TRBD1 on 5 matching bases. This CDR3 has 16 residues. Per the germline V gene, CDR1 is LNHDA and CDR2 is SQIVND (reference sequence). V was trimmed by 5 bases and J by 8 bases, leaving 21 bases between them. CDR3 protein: CASSVGTVGVEEKLFF. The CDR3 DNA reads TGTGCCAGTAGTGTGGGGACGGTCGGGGTGGAGGAAAAACTGTTTTTT.

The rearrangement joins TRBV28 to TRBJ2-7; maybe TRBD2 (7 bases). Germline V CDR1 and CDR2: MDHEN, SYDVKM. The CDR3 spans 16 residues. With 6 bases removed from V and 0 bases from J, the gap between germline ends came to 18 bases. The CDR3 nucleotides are TGTGCCAGCAGCATCGCGGGGGCCCCTCTCTCCTACGAGCAGTACTTC. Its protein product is CASSIAGAPLSYEQYF.

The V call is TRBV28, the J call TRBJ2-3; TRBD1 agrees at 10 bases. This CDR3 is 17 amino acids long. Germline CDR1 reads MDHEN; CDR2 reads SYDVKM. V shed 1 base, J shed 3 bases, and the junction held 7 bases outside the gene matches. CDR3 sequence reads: CASSLSKTGGATDTQYF. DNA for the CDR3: TGTGCCAGCAGTTTATCAAAGACAGGGGGCGCGACAGATACGCAGTATTTT.

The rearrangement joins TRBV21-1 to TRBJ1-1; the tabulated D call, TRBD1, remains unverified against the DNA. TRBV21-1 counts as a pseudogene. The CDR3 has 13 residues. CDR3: CASSKSYRVNAFF. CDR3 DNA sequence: TGTGCCAGCAGCAAATCTTACAGGGTTAACGCTTTCTTT.

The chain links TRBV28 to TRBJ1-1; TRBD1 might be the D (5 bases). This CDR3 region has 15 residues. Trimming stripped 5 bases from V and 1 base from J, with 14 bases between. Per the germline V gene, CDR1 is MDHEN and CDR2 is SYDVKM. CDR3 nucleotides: TGTGCCAGCAGTCCATTGGGACGGAGGAACACTGAAGCTTTCTTT. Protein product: CASSPLGRRNTEAFF.

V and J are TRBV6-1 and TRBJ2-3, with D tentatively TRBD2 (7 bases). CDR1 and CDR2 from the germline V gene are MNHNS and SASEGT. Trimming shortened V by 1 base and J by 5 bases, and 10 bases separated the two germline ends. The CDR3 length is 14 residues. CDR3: CASSEGGGQDTQYF. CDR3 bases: TGTGCCAGCAGTGAAGGGGGGGGGCAAGATACGCAGTATTTT.

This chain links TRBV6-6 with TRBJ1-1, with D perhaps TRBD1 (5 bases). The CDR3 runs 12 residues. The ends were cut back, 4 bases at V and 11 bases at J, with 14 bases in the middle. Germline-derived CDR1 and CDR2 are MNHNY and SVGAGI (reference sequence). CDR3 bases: TGTGCCAGCAGTTCCAGGGAAACGCGGGCTTTCTTT. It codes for CASSSRETRAFF.

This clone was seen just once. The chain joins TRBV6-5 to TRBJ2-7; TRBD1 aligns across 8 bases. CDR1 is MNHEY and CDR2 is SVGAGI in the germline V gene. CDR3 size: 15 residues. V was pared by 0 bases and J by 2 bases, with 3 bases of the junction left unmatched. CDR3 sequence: CASSYSWDRTYEQYF. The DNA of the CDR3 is TGTGCCAGCAGTTACTCGTGGGACAGGACCTACGAGCAGTACTTC.

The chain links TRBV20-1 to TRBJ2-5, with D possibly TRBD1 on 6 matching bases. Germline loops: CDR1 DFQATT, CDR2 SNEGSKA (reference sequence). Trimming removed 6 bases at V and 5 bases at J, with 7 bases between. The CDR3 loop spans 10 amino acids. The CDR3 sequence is CSARGETQYF. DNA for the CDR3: TGCAGTGCAAGGGGGGAGACCCAGTACTTC.

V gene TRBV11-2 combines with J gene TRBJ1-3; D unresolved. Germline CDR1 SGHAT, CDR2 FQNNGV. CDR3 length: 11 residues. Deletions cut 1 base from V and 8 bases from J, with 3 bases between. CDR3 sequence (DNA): TGTGCCAGCAGCTTAGTGCACACCATATATTTT. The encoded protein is CASSLVHTIYF.

The CDR3 spells CASRKTGRRGADTQYF. The CDR3 DNA is TGTGCCAGTAGGAAAACAGGGCGCAGGGGAGCAGATACGCAGTATTTT. The chain has TRBV19 and TRBJ2-3; tentatively, D is TRBD1 (6 bases). The germline V and J ends were trimmed by 6 bases and 4 bases, with 20 bases remaining between them. The CDR3 contains 16 residues. Germline assignment: CDR1 LNHDA and CDR2 SQIVND (reference sequence).

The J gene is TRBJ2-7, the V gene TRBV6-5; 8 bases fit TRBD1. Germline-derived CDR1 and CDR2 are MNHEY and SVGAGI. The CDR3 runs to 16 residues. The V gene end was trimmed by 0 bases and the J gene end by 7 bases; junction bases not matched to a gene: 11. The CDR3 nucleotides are TGTGCCAGCAGTTACTCGAGTTTGGGACAGGTCGTTGAGCAGTACTTC. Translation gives CASSYSSLGQVVEQYF.

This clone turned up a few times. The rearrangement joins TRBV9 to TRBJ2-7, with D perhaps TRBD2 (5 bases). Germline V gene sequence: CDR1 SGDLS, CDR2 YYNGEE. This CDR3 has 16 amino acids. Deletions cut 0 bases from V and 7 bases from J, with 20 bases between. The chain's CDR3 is CASSVGAVVPREEQYF. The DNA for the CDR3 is TGTGCCAGCAGCGTAGGTGCTGTCGTCCCCCGGGAAGAGCAGTACTTC.

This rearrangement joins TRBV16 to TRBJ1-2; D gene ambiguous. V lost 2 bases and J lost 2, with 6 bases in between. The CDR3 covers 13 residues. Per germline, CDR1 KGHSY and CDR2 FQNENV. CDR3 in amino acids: CASSQDGNYGYTF. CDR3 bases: TGTGCCAGCAGCCAAGACGGAAACTATGGCTACACCTTC.

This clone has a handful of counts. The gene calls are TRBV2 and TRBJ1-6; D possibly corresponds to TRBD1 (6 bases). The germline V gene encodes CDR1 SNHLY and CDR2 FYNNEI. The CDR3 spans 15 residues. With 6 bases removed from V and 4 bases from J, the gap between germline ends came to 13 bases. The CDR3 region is CASRPTGQYNSPLHF. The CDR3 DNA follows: TGTGCCAGCAGGCCTACCGGACAGTATAATTCACCCCTCCACTTT.

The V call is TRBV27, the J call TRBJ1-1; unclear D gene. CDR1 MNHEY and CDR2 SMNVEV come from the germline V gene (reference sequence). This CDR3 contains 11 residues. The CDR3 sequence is CESEMNTEAFF. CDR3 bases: TGTGAAAGCGAAATGAACACTGAAGCTTTCTTT.

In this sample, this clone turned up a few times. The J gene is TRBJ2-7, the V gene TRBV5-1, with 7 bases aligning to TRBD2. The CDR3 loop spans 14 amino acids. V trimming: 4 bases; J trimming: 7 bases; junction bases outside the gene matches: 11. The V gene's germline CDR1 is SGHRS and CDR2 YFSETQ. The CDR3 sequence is CASSRGTHGGEQYF. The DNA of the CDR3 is TGCGCCAGCAGCAGAGGGACCCACGGGGGGGAGCAGTACTTC.

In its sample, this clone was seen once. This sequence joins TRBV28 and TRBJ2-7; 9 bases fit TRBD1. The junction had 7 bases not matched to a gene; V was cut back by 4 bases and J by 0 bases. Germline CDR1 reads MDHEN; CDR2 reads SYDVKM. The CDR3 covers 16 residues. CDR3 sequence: CASSSDRGRLSYEQYF. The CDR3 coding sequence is TGTGCCAGCAGTTCGGACAGGGGCCGTCTCTCCTACGAGCAGTACTTC.

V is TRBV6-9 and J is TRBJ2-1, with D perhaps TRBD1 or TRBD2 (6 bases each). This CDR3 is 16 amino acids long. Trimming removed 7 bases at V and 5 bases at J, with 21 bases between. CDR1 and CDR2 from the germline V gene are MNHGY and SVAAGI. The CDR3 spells CASKGGRGLDNNEQFF. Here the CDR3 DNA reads TGTGCCAGCAAAGGGGGTCGGGGACTGGATAACAATGAGCAGTTCTTC.

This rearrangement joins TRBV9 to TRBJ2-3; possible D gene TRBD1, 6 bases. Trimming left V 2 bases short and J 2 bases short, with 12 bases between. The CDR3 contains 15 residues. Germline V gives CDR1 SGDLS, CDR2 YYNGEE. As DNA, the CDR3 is TGTGCCAGCAGCGTGGGGCAGGGGAACACAGATACGCAGTATTTT. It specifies CASSVGQGNTDTQYF.

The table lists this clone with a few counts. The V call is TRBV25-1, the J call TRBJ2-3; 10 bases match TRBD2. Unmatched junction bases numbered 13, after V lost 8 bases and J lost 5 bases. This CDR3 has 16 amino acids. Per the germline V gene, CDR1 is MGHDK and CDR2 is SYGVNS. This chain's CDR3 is CASVGKAGGRIDTQYF. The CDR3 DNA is TGTGCCAGCGTGGGGAAAGCGGGGGGGCGAATAGATACGCAGTATTTT.

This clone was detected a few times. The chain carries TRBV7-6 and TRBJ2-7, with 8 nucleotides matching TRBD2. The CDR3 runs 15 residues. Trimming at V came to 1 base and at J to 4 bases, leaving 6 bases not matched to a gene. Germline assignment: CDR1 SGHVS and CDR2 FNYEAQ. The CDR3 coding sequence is TGTGCCAGCAGCTTAGGTAGCGGGGATCCTTACGAGCAGTACTTC. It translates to CASSLGSGDPYEQYF.

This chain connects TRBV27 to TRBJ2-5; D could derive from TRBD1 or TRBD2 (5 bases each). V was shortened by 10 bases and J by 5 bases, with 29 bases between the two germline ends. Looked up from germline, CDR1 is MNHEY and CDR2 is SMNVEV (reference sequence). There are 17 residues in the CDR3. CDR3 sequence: CATSSDRDRRPGETQYF. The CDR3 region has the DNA TGTGCCACTTCCTCCGACCGGGACCGACGTCCCGGGGAGACCCAGTACTTC.

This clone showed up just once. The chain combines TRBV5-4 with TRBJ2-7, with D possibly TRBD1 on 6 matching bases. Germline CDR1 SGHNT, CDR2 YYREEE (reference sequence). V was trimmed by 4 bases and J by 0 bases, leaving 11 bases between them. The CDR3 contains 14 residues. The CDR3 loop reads CASSQGYDSYEQYF. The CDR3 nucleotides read TGTGCCAGCAGCCAGGGGTATGACTCCTACGAGCAGTACTTC.

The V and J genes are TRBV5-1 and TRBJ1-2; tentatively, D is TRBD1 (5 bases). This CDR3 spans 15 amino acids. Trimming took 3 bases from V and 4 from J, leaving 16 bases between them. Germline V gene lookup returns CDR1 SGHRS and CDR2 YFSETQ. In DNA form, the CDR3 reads TGCGCCAGCAGCTCGGGCCCAGGGCAGTTCTATGGCTACACCTTC. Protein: CASSSGPGQFYGYTF.